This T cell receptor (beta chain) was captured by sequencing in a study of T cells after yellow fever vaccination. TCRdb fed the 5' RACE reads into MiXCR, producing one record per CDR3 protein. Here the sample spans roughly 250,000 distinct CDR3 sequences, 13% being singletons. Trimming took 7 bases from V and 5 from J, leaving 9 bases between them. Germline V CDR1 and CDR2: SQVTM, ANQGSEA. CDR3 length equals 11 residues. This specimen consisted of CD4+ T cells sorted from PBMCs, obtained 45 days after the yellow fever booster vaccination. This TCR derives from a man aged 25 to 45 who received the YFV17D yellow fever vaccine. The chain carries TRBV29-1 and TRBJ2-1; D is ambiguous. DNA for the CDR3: TGCAGCGGCTACACTAACAATGAGCAGTTCTTC. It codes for CSGYTNNEQFF.